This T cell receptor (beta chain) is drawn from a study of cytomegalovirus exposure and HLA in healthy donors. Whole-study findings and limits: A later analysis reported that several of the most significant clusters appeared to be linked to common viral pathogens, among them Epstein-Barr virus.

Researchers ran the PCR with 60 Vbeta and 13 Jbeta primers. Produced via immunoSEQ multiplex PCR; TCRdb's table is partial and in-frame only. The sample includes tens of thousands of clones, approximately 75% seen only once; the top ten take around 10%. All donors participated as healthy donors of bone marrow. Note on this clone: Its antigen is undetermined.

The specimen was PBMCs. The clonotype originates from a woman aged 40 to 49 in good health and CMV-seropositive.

The CDR3, as DNA: TGTGCCAGCAGCCTCCAGGGAAATGAAAAACTGTTTTTT. As protein: CASSLQGNEKLFF. This rearrangement joins TRBV5-4 to TRBJ1-4, with D possibly being TRBD1 (5 bases). Germline CDR1 is SGHNT and CDR2 is YYREEE (reference sequence). V was trimmed by 4 bases and J by 5 bases, leaving 9 bases between them. The CDR3 sequence is 13 residues long.